This is a list of T cell receptor beta chains from one sample in a study of blood T cell repertoires in COVID-19. Clones were read by immunoSEQ multiplex PCR, and TCRdb kept only the in-frame ones, dropping some. This table has some 220,000 clones, around four fifths appearing once. The sequenced sample was peripheral blood. The origin of the receptors is an older woman who had recovered from COVID-19. Each CDR3 is given with its conserved first and last residue. D genes are given only for firm matches. The listing skips clone size in some rows; elsewhere it reads once, few, many or a size class.

.,.,TRBJ1-2,TRBV10-3,TGTGCCATCAGTGCCGGGGGACGGAGCTATGGCTACACCTTC,CAISAGGRSYGYTF
.,TRBD2,TRBJ2-3,TRBV5-5,TGTGCCAGCAGCTTGGCCCCTGGACTAGCTGCAGATACGCAGTATTTT,CASSLAPGLAADTQYF
once,.,TRBJ2-7,TRBV7-8,TGTGCCAGCAGCCAAGGCGGCTTTTCCTACGAGCAGTACTTC,CASSQGGFSYEQYF
.,TRBD1,TRBJ1-1,TRBV5-1,TGCGCCAGCAGCGTAGACACAGGGGAAACTGAAGCTTTCTTT,CASSVDTGETEAFF
.,.,TRBJ1-1,TRBV29-1,TGCAGCGTTGAAGGCGGGGGGATTACGAACACTGAAGCTTTCTTT,CSVEGGGITNTEAFF
.,TRBD1,TRBJ2-1,TRBV4-3,TGCGCCAGCAGCCAACCGGGACAGATGTACAATGAGCAGTTCTTC,CASSQPGQMYNEQFF
.,TRBD1,TRBJ2-5,TRBV2,TGTGCCAGCACCGGGTACCTAGGACAGGGGGAGACCCAGTACTTC,CASTGYLGQGETQYF
.,.,TRBJ2-3,TRBV27,TGTGCCAGCAGCCATCAGGGCTCAGATACGCAGTATTTT,CASSHQGSDTQYF
.,TRBD2,TRBJ2-1,TRBV6-2/TRBV6-3,TGTGCCAGCAGTTATGGGCTCCTACTAGCGAACTACAATGAGCAGTTCTTC,CASSYGLLLANYNEQFF
.,TRBD2,TRBJ2-5,TRBV18,TGTGCCAGCTCGCCCGGGAGCGGGGTACTACAAGAGACCCAGTACTTC,CASSPGSGVLQETQYF
once,TRBD1,TRBJ2-7,TRBV19,TGTGCCAGTAGTTTAAGACAGGGGGGGTCCTACGAGCAGTACTTC,CASSLRQGGSYEQYF
.,.,TRBJ1-1,TRBV3-1/TRBV3-2,TGTGCCAGCAGCCCCCGACGGGTGAACACTGAAGCTTTCTTT,CASSPRRVNTEAFF
.,TRBD2,TRBJ2-7,TRBV2,TGTGCCAGCAGTGCGACTAGCGGGGGGATCCACGAGCAGTACTTC,CASSATSGGIHEQYF
.,TRBD1,TRBJ1-2,TRBV19,TGTGCCAGTAGTGGACAGGGGGCCTATGGCTACACCTTC,CASSGQGAYGYTF
.,TRBD2,TRBJ2-1,TRBV27,TGTGCCAGCAGTCCGACCCAACGTGGGGGGGACAATGAGCAGTTCTTC,CASSPTQRGGDNEQFF
once,.,TRBJ2-1,TRBV5-1,TGCGCCAGCAGCTTGGGCCGGGTCAAATTGGGTGAGCAGTTCTTC,CASSLGRVKLGEQFF
.,.,TRBJ2-1,TRBV12-3/TRBV12-4,TGTGCCAGCAGTTTTTGGGGGGGCGATGAGCAGTTCTTC,CASSFWGGDEQFF
.,TRBD2,TRBJ2-7,TRBV5-6,TGTGCCAGCAGCCGGGGACTAGCGGCCTACGAGCAGTACTTC,CASSRGLAAYEQYF
.,.,TRBJ2-3,TRBV9,TGTGCCAGCAGCGTAGAACTAGCCGGCACAGATACGCAGTATTTT,CASSVELAGTDTQYF
.,.,TRBJ1-2,TRBV6-5,TGTGCCAGCCAGGCGGGAGACTATGGCTACACCTTC,CASQAGDYGYTF
.,.,TRBJ1-1,TRBV2,TGTGCCAGCAGAGCCGACAGGAACACTGAAGCTTTCTTT,CASRADRNTEAFF
.,.,TRBJ2-1,TRBV4-1,TGCGCCAGCAGCGTAAGCGGTAGCTCCTACAATGAGCAGTTCTTC,CASSVSGSSYNEQFF
.,TRBD1,TRBJ2-7,TRBV5-1,TGCGCCAGCAGCTTGGCGGGACAGAGCTCCTACGAGCAGTACTTC,CASSLAGQSSYEQYF
.,TRBD2,TRBJ2-3,TRBV5-1,TGCGCCAGCAGCCCCCGCGGGGGGGCAGCAGATACGCAGTATTTT,CASSPRGGAADTQYF
.,.,TRBJ2-2,TRBV2,TGTGCCAGCATGAGGGAATCCGGGGAGCTGTTTTTT,CASMRESGELFF
once,TRBD1,TRBJ1-2,TRBV6-5,TGTGCCAGCAGCACAGGGGGGGATCTTGACGGCTACACCTTC,CASSTGGDLDGYTF
.,.,TRBJ2-2,TRBV18,TGTGCCAGCTCAACTATGGATACCGGGGAGCTGTTTTTT,CASSTMDTGELFF
.,.,TRBJ1-1,TRBV6-1,TGTGCCAGCCTAAGAGGGCAGTTCATGAACACTGAAGCTTTCTTT,CASLRGQFMNTEAFF